The rows below give T cell receptor beta chains drawn from one sample of a study of T-cell reconstitution after alpha-beta-depleted transplantation in children. TCRdb reanalysed the PCR reads using MiXCR and keeps one entry per CDR3 protein. The repertoire includes 200,000 to 250,000 distinct CDR3 sequences, about 8.4% of them detected once, and less than 40% sits in the top ten. The sequencing used PBMCs, mostly from graft donor cells, collected 360 days after TCRalphabeta/CD19-depleted stem cell transplant. These receptors originate from a male patient aged 2-10 years who had a stem cell transplant for acute myeloid leukemia, so the T cells may come from the graft donor. CDR3s include the opening cysteine and the closing phenylalanine or tryptophan. The order of the fields is J gene, clone size, V gene, D gene, CDR3 DNA, CDR3 protein. A D gene is named only where the DNA matches it firmly. Expanded clones get a size class; other rows say once, few or many, or leave the size out.

J: TRBJ2-4; size: few; V: TRBV12-3/TRBV12-4; D: TRBD2; DNA: TGTGCCAGCAGTCTTGAACTAGCGTCTGGACTCGACATTCAGTACTTC; CDR3: CASSLELASGLDIQYF
J: TRBJ2-5; size: many; V: TRBV10-2; D: .; DNA: TGCGCCAGCAGTGGACGGGCACTCCAGTACTTC; CDR3: CASSGRALQYF
J: TRBJ2-1; size: many; V: TRBV29-1; D: .; DNA: TGCAGCGTTGTTCGGCTAGCGTTCCAGAGAAATGAGCAGTTCTTC; CDR3: CSVVRLAFQRNEQFF
J: TRBJ2-1; size: many; V: TRBV12-3/TRBV12-4; D: .; DNA: TGTGCCAGCAGTTTTAACGGGGGCGGGGATGAGCAGTTCTTC; CDR3: CASSFNGGGDEQFF
J: TRBJ2-7; size: few; V: TRBV10-3; D: TRBD1; DNA: TGTGCCATCAGTGACTCAGGGGGCAAGTCCTACGAGCAGTACTTC; CDR3: CAISDSGGKSYEQYF
J: TRBJ2-5; size: few; V: TRBV18; D: .; DNA: TGTGCCAGCTCACCTCCAAACCTCCAAGAGACCCAGTACTTC; CDR3: CASSPPNLQETQYF
J: TRBJ1-4; size: many; V: TRBV6-5; D: .; DNA: TGTGCCAGCAGTTACCCGGGGGTGACGGAAAAACTGTTTTTT; CDR3: CASSYPGVTEKLFF
J: TRBJ2-1; size: .; V: TRBV5-1; D: .; DNA: TGCGCCAGCAGCTTGGTGTGGCACCTTATCTCCTACAATGAGCAGTTCTTC; CDR3: CASSLVWHLISYNEQFF
J: TRBJ1-1; size: few; V: TRBV13; D: .; DNA: TGTGCCAGCAGCTTGCCCGACACGGGTCTGAACACTGAAGCTTTCTTT; CDR3: CASSLPDTGLNTEAFF
J: TRBJ1-2; size: few; V: TRBV7-3; D: .; DNA: TGTGCCAGCAGCTTAAGAGGGCACAGAGACTATGGCTACACCTTC; CDR3: CASSLRGHRDYGYTF
J: TRBJ2-6; size: .; V: TRBV6-6; D: .; DNA: TGTGCCAGCATTCCCGCGGGGGCCAACGTCCTGACTTTC; CDR3: CASIPAGANVLTF
J: TRBJ1-1; size: few; V: TRBV12-3/TRBV12-4; D: .; DNA: TGTGCCAGCAGTCGACAGGTATTGAAGGACACTGAAGCTTTCTTT; CDR3: CASSRQVLKDTEAFF
J: TRBJ2-1; size: many; V: TRBV5-1; D: TRBD2; DNA: TGCGCCAGCAGCTTAGCCACGGGACTAGCGGGGGGTTCCTACAATGAGCAGTTCTTC; CDR3: CASSLATGLAGGSYNEQFF
J: TRBJ2-7; size: many; V: TRBV7-2; D: .; DNA: TGTGCCAGCAGCTTAAAACAGGGCGCCTACGAGCAGTACTTC; CDR3: CASSLKQGAYEQYF
J: TRBJ2-5; size: many; V: TRBV12-3/TRBV12-4; D: TRBD2; DNA: TGTGCCAGCAGTTCCCGGGTGGCTAGCGGAGCCGTAGGAGAGACCCAGTACTTC; CDR3: CASSSRVASGAVGETQYF
J: TRBJ2-3; size: many; V: TRBV3-1; D: TRBD2; DNA: TGTGCCAGCAGCCAAGGGGTCCTAGCGGGGGGTTCAGATACGCAGTATTTT; CDR3: CASSQGVLAGGSDTQYF
J: TRBJ1-2; size: .; V: TRBV5-1; D: TRBD1; DNA: TGCGCCAGCAGCTTGCTGGAGGGACAGGGGAGTGGCTACACCTTC; CDR3: CASSLLEGQGSGYTF
J: TRBJ2-3; size: many; V: TRBV7-2; D: .; DNA: TGTGCCAGCAGCTTAGACGGTTGGGGTTTCACAGATACGCAGTATTTT; CDR3: CASSLDGWGFTDTQYF
J: TRBJ2-1; size: many; V: TRBV29-1; D: .; DNA: TGCAGCGCCAGGGGGGTTAGCGGGATAGTACGTCATGAGCAGTTCTTC; CDR3: CSARGVSGIVRHEQFF
J: TRBJ2-5; size: few; V: TRBV29-1; D: TRBD1; DNA: TGCAGCGTAGGGACAGGGGGCCGAGAGACCCAGTACTTC; CDR3: CSVGTGGRETQYF
J: TRBJ2-4; size: .; V: TRBV12-3/TRBV12-4; D: TRBD1; DNA: TGTGCCAGCAGTTTAGAGGGGACAGCTTTAAACATTCAGTACTTC; CDR3: CASSLEGTALNIQYF
J: TRBJ1-2; size: .; V: TRBV10-3; D: .; DNA: TGTGCCTTAAGTCGGGACCCAGGGAAGGGTGGCTACACCTTC; CDR3: CALSRDPGKGGYTF
J: TRBJ2-5; size: .; V: TRBV7-2; D: TRBD2; DNA: TGTGCCAGCAGCTTACTAGCGGGAGGTCCGGGGGACCAGTACTTC; CDR3: CASSLLAGGPGDQYF